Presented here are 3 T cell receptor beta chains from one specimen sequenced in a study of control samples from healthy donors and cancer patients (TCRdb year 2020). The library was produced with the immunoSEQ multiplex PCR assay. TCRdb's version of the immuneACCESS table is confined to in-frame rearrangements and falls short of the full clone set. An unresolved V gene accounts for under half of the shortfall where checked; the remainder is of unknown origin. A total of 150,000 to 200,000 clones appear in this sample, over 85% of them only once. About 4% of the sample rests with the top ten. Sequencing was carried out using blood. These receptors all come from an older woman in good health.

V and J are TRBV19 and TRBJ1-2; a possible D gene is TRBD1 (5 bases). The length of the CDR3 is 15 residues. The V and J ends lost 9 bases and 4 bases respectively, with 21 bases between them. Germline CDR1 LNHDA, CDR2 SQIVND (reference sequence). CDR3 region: CASREIDSMGYGYTF. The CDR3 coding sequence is TGTGCCAGCCGTGAAATCGACAGTATGGGCTATGGCTACACCTTC.

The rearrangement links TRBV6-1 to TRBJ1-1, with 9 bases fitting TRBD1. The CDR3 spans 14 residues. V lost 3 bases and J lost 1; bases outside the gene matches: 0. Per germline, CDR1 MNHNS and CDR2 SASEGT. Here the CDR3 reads CASSEDRGNTEAFF. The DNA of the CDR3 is TGTGCCAGCAGTGAGGACAGGGGGAACACTGAAGCTTTCTTT.

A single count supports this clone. The CDR3 loop reads CASSIGRGREPQHF. Here the CDR3 DNA reads TGTGCCAGTAGTATCGGCAGGGGGCGAGAGCCCCAGCATTTT. The chain joins TRBV19 to TRBJ1-5; 8 nucleotides align to TRBD1. From germline, CDR1 is LNHDA and CDR2 SQIVND (reference sequence). The J segment lost 8 bases and the V segment lost 3 bases, leaving 6 bases of the junction unmatched. The CDR3 loop spans 14 amino acids.